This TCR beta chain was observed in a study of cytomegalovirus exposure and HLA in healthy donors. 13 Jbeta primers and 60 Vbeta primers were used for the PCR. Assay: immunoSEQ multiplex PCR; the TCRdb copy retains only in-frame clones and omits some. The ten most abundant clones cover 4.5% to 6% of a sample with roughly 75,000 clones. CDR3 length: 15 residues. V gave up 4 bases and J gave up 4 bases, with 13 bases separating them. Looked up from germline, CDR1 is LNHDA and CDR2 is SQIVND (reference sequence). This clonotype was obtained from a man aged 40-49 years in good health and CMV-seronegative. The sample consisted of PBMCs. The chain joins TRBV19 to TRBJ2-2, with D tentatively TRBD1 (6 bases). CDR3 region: CASSTLGTLTGELFF. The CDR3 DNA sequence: TGTGCCAGTAGTACTCTGGGGACACTCACCGGGGAGCTGTTTTTT.